The 18 T cell receptor beta chains below all came from one sample that was sequenced in a study of cytomegalovirus exposure and HLA in healthy donors. Researchers ran the PCR with 60 Vbeta and 13 Jbeta primers. Some clones are missing from TCRdb's copy, which holds only in-frame ones; the method was immunoSEQ multiplex PCR. The table has approximately 74,000 clones, approximately 75% seen once. Material for sequencing was PBMCs. The receptor set was obtained from a man in his 60s in good health and CMV-seropositive.

This clone showed up just a few times. V and J are TRBV5-6 and TRBJ2-2, with a possible D match to TRBD2 (6 bases). The CDR3 is 15 residues long. Germline CDR1 reads SGHDT; CDR2 reads YYEEEE. V lost 2 bases and J 5 bases, leaving 13 bases between the germline ends. Here the CDR3 DNA reads TGTGCCAGCAGCTTTCCGGGACGGGGGACCGGGGAGCTGTTTTTT. The encoded protein is CASSFPGRGTGELFF.

The chain has TRBV28 and TRBJ1-1; D is ambiguous. V lost 2 bases, J lost 4 bases, and 14 bases lay in between. CDR1 and CDR2 (germline): MDHEN, SYDVKM. The CDR3 covers 15 residues. The CDR3 sequence: CASSLGEGYRTEAFF. The CDR3 region has the DNA TGTGCCAGCAGTTTAGGGGAGGGATATCGCACTGAAGCTTTCTTT.

CDR3 coding DNA: TGTGCCAGCAGCTGGGGGCCCCACACTGAAGCTTTCTTT. It is translated as CASSWGPHTEAFF. This sequence joins TRBV11-3 and TRBJ1-1, with D tentatively TRBD1 (6 bases). Per the germline V gene, CDR1 is SGHNT and CDR2 is YENEEA. Trimming stripped 4 bases from V and 3 bases from J, with 9 bases between. This CDR3 has 13 amino acids. The entire variable domain, with the rest obtained from reference TRBV11-3 and TRBJ1-1, is as follows: EAGVVQSPRYKIIEKKQPVAFWCNPISGHNTLYWYLQNLGQGPELLIRYENEEAVDDSQLPKDRFSAERLKGVDSTLKIQPAELGDSAVYLCASSWGPHTEAFFGQGTRLTVV.

The chain is built from TRBV5-1 and TRBJ2-5; TRBD2 is a possible D gene (5 bases). From germline, CDR1 is SGHRS and CDR2 YFSETQ. This CDR3 contains 15 residues. With 0 bases removed from V and 3 bases from J, the gap between germline ends came to 12 bases. The CDR3 DNA reads as TGCGCCAGCAGCTTGGCCATCGGGATCAAAGAGACCCAGTACTTC. It specifies CASSLAIGIKETQYF.

The chain recombines TRBV7-2 with TRBJ2-7; 8 nucleotides line up with TRBD1. V lost 2 bases, J lost 5 bases, and 17 bases stayed unmatched. The CDR3 extends over 18 amino acids. CDR1 SGHTA and CDR2 FQGNSA come from the germline V gene. The CDR3 sequence: CASSLTGQGAPGAHEQYF. The CDR3 bases are TGTGCCAGCAGCTTAACGGGGCAGGGGGCCCCTGGAGCCCACGAGCAGTACTTC.

The J gene is TRBJ1-1, the V gene TRBV29-1, with 8 bases matching TRBD1. V shed 8 bases and J 4 bases; nucleotides not matched to a gene: 6. The CDR3 consists of 12 residues. Germline CDR1 SQVTM, CDR2 ANQGSEA. In DNA, the CDR3 is TGCAGCACGACAGGGGAATCCACTGAAGCTTTCTTT. This gives the protein CSTTGESTEAFF.

V usage is TRBV11-1 and J usage is TRBJ2-2; 11 nucleotides match TRBD2. With V trimmed by 6 bases and J by 6 bases, 6 bases remained unmatched. CDR3 size: 15 residues. CDR1 is SGHAT and CDR2 is FQDESV in the germline V gene (reference sequence). The CDR3 region is CASSPTSGRAGELFF. In DNA form, the CDR3 reads TGTGCCAGCAGTCCCACTAGCGGGAGAGCCGGGGAGCTGTTTTTT.

About this clone: One junction end disagrees with the germline gene, perhaps due to a read error. The chain links TRBV5-1 to TRBJ2-7; 12 bases are shared with TRBD2. Germline CDR1 and CDR2: SGHRS and YFSETQ. CDR3 length: 14 residues. Here the CDR3 reads CASSITLAGGEQHF. In DNA form, the CDR3 reads TGCGCCAGCAGCATAACACTAGCGGGAGGCGAGCAGCACTTC.

The chain carries TRBV14 and TRBJ2-1, with D uncertain. Germline assignment: CDR1 SGHDN and CDR2 FVKESK. The CDR3 covers 15 residues. V was cut by 1 base and J by 4 bases, with 11 bases left in between. The CDR3 here is CASSQVGRIYNEQFF. CDR3 DNA: TGTGCCAGCAGCCAAGTAGGCAGGATTTACAATGAGCAGTTCTTC.

This clone came up a few times. J is TRBJ1-2 and V is TRBV5-1; maybe TRBD1 (5 bases). V lost 1 base to trimming and J lost 6 bases, with 13 bases between them. Germline V gives CDR1 SGHRS, CDR2 YFSETQ. CDR3 length equals 14 residues. CDR3 in DNA: TGCGCCAGCAGCTTGCGTGGGGGGTCTCATGGCTACACCTTC. Translation: CASSLRGGSHGYTF.

This clone was counted a few times. CDR3 protein: CASSESRQGAHIQYF. Here the CDR3 DNA reads TGCGCCAGCAGTGAGTCGAGACAGGGGGCACACATTCAGTACTTC. The V gene is TRBV10-1, the J gene TRBJ2-4; TRBD1 matches at 10 bases. The CDR3 sequence is 15 residues long. The germline CDR1 and CDR2 sequences are WNHNN and SYGVQD (reference sequence). The V segment lost 0 bases and the J segment 8 bases; nucleotides outside the gene matches: 4.

Comment on this clone: An end of the junction differs from the germline gene, which may be a read error. V and J are TRBV4-1 and TRBJ2-5; 15 positions match TRBD2. The CDR3 has 16 residues. In germline, CDR1 is MGHRA, CDR2 YSYEKL. The CDR3 loop is CASSQETGLAGGLLNF. The CDR3 DNA is TGCGCCAGCAGCCAGGAAACGGGACTAGCGGGGGGCCTGTTAAACTTC.

The V gene is TRBV4-1, the J gene TRBJ2-4; D is possibly TRBD2 (7 bases). Trimming left V 4 bases short and J 6 bases short, with 25 bases between. The germline V gene has CDR1 MGHRA and CDR2 YSYEKL. The CDR3 runs to 18 residues. The CDR3: CASSPGLVRGRSINIQYF. The CDR3 bases are TGCGCCAGCAGCCCGGGGTTGGTGCGGGGGCGAAGCATAAACATTCAGTACTTC.

The chain combines TRBV5-1 with TRBJ1-1; 10 bases line up with TRBD1. The CDR3 is 14 residues long. CDR1 is SGHRS and CDR2 is YFSETQ in the germline V gene. V dropped 7 bases and J dropped 1; count of bases not matched to a gene: 4. CDR3 bases: TGCGCCAGCGGGGGACAGGGGCCGAACACTGAAGCTTTCTTT. Its translation: CASGGQGPNTEAFF.

The chain uses TRBV4-1 and TRBJ1-4, with a weak D call TRBD1 (6 bases). In germline, CDR1 is MGHRA, CDR2 YSYEKL. The CDR3 consists of 16 residues. Trimming took 5 bases from V and 7 from J, leaving 20 bases between them. This chain's CDR3 is CASSVRPTGLGEKLFF. The CDR3 nucleotides are TGCGCCAGCAGCGTGCGTCCGACAGGTCTGGGTGAAAAACTGTTTTTT.

The rearrangement uses TRBV2 and TRBJ2-3; TRBD1 aligns across 7 bases. Losses at the gene ends were 7 bases for V and 2 bases for J; bases not matched to a gene: 12. Germline CDR1 SNHLY, CDR2 FYNNEI. The CDR3 runs 16 residues. CDR3 in amino acids: CASNEYGQVNTDTQYF. For the CDR3, the DNA is TGTGCCAGCAACGAATATGGACAGGTGAACACAGATACGCAGTATTTT.

The chain's CDR3 is CASSPLRGAETQYF. CDR3 nucleotide sequence: TGTGCCAGCAGCCCCCTCAGGGGCGCGGAGACCCAGTACTTC. The chain recombines TRBV5-6 with TRBJ2-5; TRBD1 is a possible D gene (6 bases). This CDR3 contains 14 residues. Trimming stripped 4 bases from V and 5 bases from J, with 15 bases between. Germline-derived CDR1 and CDR2 are SGHDT and YYEEEE.

The gene calls are TRBV19 and TRBJ2-1; unclear D gene. The germline V gene encodes CDR1 LNHDA and CDR2 SQIVND (reference sequence). This CDR3 region has 13 residues. V was cut by 1 base and J by 6 bases, with 7 bases left in between. DNA of the CDR3: TGTGCCAGTAGTATAGTAGCAACCAATGAGCAGTTCTTC. Protein product: CASSIVATNEQFF.